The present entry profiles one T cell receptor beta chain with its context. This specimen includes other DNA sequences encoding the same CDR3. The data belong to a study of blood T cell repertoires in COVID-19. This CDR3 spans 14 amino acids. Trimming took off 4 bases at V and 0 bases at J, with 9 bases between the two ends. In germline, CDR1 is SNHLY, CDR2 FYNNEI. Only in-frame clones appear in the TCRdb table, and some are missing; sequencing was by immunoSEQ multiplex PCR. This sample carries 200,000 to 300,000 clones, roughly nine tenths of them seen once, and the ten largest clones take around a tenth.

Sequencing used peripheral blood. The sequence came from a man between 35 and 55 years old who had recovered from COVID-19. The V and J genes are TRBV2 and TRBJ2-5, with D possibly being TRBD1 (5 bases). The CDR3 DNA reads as TGTGCCAGCAGTGCAGGGCAGTACCAAGAGACCCAGTACTTC. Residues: CASSAGQYQETQYF.